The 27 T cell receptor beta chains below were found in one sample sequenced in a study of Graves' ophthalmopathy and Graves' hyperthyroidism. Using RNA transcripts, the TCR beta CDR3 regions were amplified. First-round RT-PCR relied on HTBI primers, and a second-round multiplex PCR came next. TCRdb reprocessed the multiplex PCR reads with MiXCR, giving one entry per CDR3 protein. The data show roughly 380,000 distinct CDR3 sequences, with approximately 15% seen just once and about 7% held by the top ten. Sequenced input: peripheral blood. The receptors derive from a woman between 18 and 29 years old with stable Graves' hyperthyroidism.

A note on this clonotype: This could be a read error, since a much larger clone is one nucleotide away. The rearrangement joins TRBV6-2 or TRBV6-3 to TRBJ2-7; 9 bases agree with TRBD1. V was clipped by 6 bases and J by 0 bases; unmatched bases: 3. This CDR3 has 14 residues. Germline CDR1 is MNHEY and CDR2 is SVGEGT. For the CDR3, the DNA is TGTGCCAGCAGCGGGGACAGGGCCTCCTACGAGCAGTACTTC. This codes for CASSGDRASYEQYF.

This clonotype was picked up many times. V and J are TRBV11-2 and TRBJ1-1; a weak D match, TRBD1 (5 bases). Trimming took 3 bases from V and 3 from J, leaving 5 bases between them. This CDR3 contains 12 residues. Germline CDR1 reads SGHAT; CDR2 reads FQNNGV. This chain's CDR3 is CASSFRDTEAFF. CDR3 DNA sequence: TGTGCCAGCAGCTTCAGGGACACTGAAGCTTTCTTT.

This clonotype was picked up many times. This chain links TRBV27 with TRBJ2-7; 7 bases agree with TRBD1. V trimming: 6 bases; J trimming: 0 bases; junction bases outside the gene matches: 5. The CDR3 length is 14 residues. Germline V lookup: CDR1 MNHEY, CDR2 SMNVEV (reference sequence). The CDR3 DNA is TGTGCCAGCAGCAGACAGGGATCCTCCTACGAGCAGTACTTC. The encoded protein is CASSRQGSSYEQYF.

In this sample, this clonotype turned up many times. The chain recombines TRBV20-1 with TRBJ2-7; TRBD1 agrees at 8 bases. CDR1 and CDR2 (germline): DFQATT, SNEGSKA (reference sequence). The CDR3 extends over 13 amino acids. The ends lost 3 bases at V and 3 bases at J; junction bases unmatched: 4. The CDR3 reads CSARRDRGYEQYF. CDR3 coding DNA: TGCAGTGCTAGGAGAGACAGGGGCTACGAGCAGTACTTC.

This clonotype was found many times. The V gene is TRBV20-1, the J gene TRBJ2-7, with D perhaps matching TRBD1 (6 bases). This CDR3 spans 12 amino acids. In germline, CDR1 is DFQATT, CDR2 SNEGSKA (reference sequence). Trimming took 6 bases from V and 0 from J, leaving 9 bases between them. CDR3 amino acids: CSAQGYSYEQYF. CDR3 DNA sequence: TGCAGTGCCCAGGGGTACTCCTACGAGCAGTACTTC.

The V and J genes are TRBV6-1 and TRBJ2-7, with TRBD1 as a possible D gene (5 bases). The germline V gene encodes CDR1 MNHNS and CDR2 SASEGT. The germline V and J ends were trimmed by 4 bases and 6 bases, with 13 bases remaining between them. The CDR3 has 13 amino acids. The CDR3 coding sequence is TGTGCCAGCAGTGGCAGGGATCTGCGCGAGCAGTACTTC. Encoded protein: CASSGRDLREQYF.

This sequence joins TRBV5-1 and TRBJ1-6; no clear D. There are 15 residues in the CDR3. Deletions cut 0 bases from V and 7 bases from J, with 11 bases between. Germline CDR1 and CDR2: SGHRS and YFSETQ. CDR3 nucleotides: TGCGCCAGCAGCTTGGCCGCGACGGCGAATTCACCCCTCCACTTT. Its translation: CASSLAATANSPLHF.

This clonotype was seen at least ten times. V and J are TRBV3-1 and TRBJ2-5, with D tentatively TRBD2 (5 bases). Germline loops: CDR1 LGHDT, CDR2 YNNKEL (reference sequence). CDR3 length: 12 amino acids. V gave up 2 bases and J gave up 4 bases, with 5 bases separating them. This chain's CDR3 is CASSQLAETQYF. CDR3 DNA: TGTGCCAGCAGCCAACTAGCAGAGACCCAGTACTTC.

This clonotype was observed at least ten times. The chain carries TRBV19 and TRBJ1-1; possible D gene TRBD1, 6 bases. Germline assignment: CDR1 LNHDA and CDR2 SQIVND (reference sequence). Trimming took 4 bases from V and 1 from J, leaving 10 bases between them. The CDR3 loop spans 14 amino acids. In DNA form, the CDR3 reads TGTGCCAGTAGTACGACAGGCTGGAACACTGAAGCTTTCTTT. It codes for CASSTTGWNTEAFF.

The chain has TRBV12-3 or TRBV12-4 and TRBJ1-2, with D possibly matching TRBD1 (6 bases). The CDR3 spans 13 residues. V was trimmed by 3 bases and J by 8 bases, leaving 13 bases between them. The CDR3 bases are TGTGCCAGCAGTTTTCTACAGGGTGGGGGCTACACCTTC. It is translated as CASSFLQGGGYTF.

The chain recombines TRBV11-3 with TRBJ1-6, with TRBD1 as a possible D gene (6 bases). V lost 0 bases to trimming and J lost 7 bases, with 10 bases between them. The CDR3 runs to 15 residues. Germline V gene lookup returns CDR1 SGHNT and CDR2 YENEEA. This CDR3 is CASSLEAQGNSPLHF. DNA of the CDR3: TGTGCCAGCAGCTTAGAAGCCCAGGGGAATTCACCCCTCCACTTT.

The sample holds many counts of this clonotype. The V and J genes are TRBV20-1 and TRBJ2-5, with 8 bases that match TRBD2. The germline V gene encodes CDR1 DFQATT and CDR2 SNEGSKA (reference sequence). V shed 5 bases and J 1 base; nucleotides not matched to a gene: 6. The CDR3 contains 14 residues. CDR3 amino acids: CSAPAGGRQETQYF. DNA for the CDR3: TGCAGTGCTCCCGCGGGGGGTCGCCAAGAGACCCAGTACTTC.

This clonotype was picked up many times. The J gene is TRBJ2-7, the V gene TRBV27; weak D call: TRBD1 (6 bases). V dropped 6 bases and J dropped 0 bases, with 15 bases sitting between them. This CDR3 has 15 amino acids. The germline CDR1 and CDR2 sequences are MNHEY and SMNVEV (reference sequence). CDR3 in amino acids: CASSPRMGASYEQYF. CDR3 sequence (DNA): TGTGCCAGCAGCCCCCGGATGGGGGCCTCCTACGAGCAGTACTTC.

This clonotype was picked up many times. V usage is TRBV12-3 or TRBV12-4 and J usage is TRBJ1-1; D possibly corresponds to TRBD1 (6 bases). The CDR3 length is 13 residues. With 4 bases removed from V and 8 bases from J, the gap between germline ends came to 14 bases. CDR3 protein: CASSSIPGQEAFF. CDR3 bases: TGTGCCAGCAGTTCAATCCCAGGACAGGAAGCTTTCTTT.

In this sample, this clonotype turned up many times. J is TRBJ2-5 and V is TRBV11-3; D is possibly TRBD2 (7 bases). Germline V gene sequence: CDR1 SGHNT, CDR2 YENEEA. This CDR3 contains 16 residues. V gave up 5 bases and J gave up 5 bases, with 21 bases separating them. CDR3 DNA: TGTGCCAGCAGCCCCCAGTCGAGAGGGGGGGGCGAGACCCAGTACTTC. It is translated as CASSPQSRGGGETQYF.

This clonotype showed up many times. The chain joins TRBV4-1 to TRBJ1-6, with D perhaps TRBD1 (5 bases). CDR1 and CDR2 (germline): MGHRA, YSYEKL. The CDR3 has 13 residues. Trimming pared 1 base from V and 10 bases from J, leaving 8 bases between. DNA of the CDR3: TGCGCCAGCAGCCAAGGGACAACGTCACCCCTCCACTTT. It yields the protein CASSQGTTSPLHF.

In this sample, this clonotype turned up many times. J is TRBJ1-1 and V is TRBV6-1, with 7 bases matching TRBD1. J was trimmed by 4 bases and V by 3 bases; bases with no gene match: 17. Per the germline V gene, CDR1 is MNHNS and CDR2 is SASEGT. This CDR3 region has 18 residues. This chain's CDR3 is CASSDKRQGLGRTTEAFF. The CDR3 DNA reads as TGTGCCAGCAGTGATAAGAGACAGGGCTTAGGAAGGACCACTGAAGCTTTCTTT.

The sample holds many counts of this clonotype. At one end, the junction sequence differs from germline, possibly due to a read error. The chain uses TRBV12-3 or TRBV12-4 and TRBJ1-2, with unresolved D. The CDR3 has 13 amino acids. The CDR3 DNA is TGTGCCAGCAGTCTTTATACTAACCATGGCTACACCTTC. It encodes CASSLYTNHGYTF.

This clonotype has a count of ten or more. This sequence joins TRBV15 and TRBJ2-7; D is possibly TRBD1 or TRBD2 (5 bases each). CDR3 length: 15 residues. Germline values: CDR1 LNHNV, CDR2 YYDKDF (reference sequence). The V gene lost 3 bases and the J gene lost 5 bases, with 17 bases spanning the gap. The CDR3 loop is CATSRGDRASDEQYF. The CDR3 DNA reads TGTGCCACCAGCAGGGGGGACCGGGCTTCGGACGAGCAGTACTTC.

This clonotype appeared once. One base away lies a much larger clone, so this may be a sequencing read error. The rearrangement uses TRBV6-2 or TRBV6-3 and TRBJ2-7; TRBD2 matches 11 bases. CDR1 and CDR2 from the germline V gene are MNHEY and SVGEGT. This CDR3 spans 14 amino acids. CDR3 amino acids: CARSSTSGMGKQYF. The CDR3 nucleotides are TGTGCCCGCAGTTCGACTAGCGGGATGGGCAAGCAGTACTTC.

CDR3 in DNA: TGTGCCAGCAGATGGGACAGGGACTCGAACACCGGGGAGCTGTTTTTT. Amino acid sequence: CASRWDRDSNTGELFF. The chain has TRBV11-1 and TRBJ2-2, with 9 bases identical to TRBD1. Unmatched junction bases numbered 5, after V lost 6 bases and J lost 0 bases. This CDR3 comprises 16 residues. Germline assignment: CDR1 SGHAT and CDR2 FQDESV (reference sequence).

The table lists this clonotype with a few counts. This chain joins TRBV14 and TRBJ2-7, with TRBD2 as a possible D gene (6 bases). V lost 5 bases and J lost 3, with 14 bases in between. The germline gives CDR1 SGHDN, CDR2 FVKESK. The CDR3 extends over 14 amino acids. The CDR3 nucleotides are TGTGCCAGCAGCGGCCGGGACTGGGGCTACGAGCAGTACTTC. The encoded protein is CASSGRDWGYEQYF.

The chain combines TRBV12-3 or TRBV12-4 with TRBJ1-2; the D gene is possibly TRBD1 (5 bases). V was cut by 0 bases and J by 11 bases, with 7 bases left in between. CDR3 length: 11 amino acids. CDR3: CASSLAQGYTF. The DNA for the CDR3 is TGTGCCAGCAGTTTAGCGCAGGGTTACACCTTC.

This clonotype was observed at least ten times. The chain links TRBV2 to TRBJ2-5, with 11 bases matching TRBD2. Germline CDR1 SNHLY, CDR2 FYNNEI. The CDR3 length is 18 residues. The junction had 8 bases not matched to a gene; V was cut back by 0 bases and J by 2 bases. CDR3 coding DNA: TGTGCCAGCAGTGAAGCGCTTCTAGCGGGGGGACGGCAAGAGACCCAGTACTTC. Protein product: CASSEALLAGGRQETQYF.

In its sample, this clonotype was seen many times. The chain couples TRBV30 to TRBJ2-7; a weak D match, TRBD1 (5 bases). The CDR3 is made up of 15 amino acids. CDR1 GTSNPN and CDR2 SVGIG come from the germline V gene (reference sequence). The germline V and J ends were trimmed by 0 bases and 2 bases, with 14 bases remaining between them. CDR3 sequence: CAWSVRSRAAYEQYF. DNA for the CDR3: TGTGCCTGGAGTGTACGTAGCAGGGCTGCCTACGAGCAGTACTTC.

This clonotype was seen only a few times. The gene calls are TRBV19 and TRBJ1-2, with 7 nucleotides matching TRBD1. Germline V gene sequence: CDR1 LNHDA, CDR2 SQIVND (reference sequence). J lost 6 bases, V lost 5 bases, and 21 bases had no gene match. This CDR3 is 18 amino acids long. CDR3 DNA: TGTGCCAGTAGTCCTCAGGGGGGGTCGTCGGCGGACTTCAATGGCTACACCTTC. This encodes CASSPQGGSSADFNGYTF. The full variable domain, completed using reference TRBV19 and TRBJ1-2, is DGGITQSPKYLFRKEGQNVTLSCEQNLNHDAMYWYRQDPGQGLRLIYYSQIVNDFQKGDIAEGYSVSREKKESFPLTVTSAQKNPTAFYLCASSPQGGSSADFNGYTFGSGTRLTVV.

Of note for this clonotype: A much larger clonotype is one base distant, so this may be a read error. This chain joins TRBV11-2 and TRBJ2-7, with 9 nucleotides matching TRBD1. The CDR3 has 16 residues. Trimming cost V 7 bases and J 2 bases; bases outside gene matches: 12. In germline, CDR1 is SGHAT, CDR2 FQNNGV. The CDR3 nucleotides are TGTGCCAGCACCCCTCCGGGGGGACAGGGAACCTACGAGCAGTACGTC. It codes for CASTPPGGQGTYEQYV.